A selection of T cell receptor beta chains follows, all from one sample in a study of blood T cell repertoires in COVID-19. Clones were sequenced by immunoSEQ multiplex PCR, and TCRdb holds only the in-frame ones, with some missing. Altogether 270,000 or so clones are present, about 89% being singletons, with the ten largest covering approximately 0.94%. Material for sequencing was peripheral blood. The receptors stem from a woman aged 40-49 years who had recovered from COVID-19. Each CDR3 is given with its conserved first and last residue. The D gene is left open where the match is weak. Clone size is given for some rows only: seen once, a few or many times, or a class if the clone is expanded.

abundance	v_gene	j_gene	d_gene	CDR3nt	CDR3aa
NA	TRBV9	TRBJ2-3	NA	TGTGCCAGCAGCGTAGGGACACCGCGCGATACGCAGTATTTT	CASSVGTPRDTQYF
NA	TRBV20-1	TRBJ2-3	NA	TGCAGTGCTAGTGGCGTGGGAGCCCCAGATACGCAGTATTTT	CSASGVGAPDTQYF
NA	TRBV5-4	TRBJ1-3	NA	TGTGCCAGCAGCTTTGCAGGGGACGGAAACACCATATATTTT	CASSFAGDGNTIYF
few	TRBV6-6	TRBJ1-3	NA	TGTGCCACAACAGGGCTCGGAAACACCATATATTTT	CATTGLGNTIYF
NA	TRBV3-1/TRBV3-2	TRBJ2-4	TRBD2	TGTGCCAGCAGCCCCGGGACTAGCGGAAACATTCAGTACTTC	CASSPGTSGNIQYF
NA	TRBV30	TRBJ1-1	NA	TGTGCTCACAGGGACCTGAACACTGAAGCTTTCTTT	CAHRDLNTEAFF
NA	TRBV2	TRBJ2-5	NA	TGTGCCAGCACTCCGGGATCCCCCCAAGAGACCCAGTACTTC	CASTPGSPQETQYF
NA	TRBV30	TRBJ1-2	TRBD1	TGTGCCTGGGGCAGAGGGGGCAGACGCTATGGCTACACCTTC	CAWGRGGRRYGYTF
NA	TRBV9	TRBJ2-1	NA	TGTGCCAGCAGCCCGGAGCCCCTATCCTACAATGAGCAGTTCTTC	CASSPEPLSYNEQFF
NA	TRBV19	TRBJ1-5	NA	TGTGCCTCAACACATCCAGGGAGCAATCAGCCCCAGCATTTT	CASTHPGSNQPQHF